This T cell receptor (beta chain) was identified in a study of blood T cell repertoires in COVID-19. Study-wide context: From the United States, Italy and Spain came samples of acute and convalescent COVID-19.

V dropped 0 bases and J dropped 2; count of bases not matched to a gene: 4. The CDR3 consists of 18 residues. Germline V gives CDR1 KGHSH, CDR2 LQKENI. TCRdb's table, derived via immunoSEQ multiplex PCR, lists solely in-frame clones and lacks some. This table holds 100,000 or so clones, roughly 83% found once. The rearrangement links TRBV18 to TRBJ2-3; TRBD2 matches at 14 bases. Sample: peripheral blood. The TCR originated in a human donor in a cohort sampled during active COVID-19. The CDR3 loop is CASSPPGLAGEDTDTQYF. Here the CDR3 DNA reads TGTGCCAGCTCACCACCGGGACTAGCGGGAGAGGACACAGATACGCAGTATTTT.